This passage covers 20 T cell receptor beta chains from one sample sequenced in a study of early T cells in non-severe SARS-CoV-2 infection. From the 5' RACE reads, TCRdb called clonotypes with MiXCR, one entry per CDR3 protein. This table has about 99,000 distinct CDR3 sequences, approximately 17% appearing once. Material for sequencing was whole blood. These receptor sequences come from an adult who was a healthcare worker with PCR-confirmed SARS-CoV-2 infection or an uninfected control (not recorded which).

This chain joins TRBV14 and TRBJ1-2; D remains unclear. This CDR3 region has 12 residues. Germline CDR1 and CDR2: SGHDN and FVKESK. The V gene lost 4 bases and the J gene lost 5 bases, with 8 bases spanning the gap. The CDR3 DNA sequence: TGTGCCAGCAGCCGCAGCGGGTATGGCTACACCTTC. It codes for CASSRSGYGYTF.

In its sample, this clonotype was seen a few times. The chain couples TRBV7-9 to TRBJ1-1, with TRBD1 matching 9 bases. The CDR3 totals 16 residues. The germline V gene has CDR1 SEHNR and CDR2 FQNEAQ (reference sequence). After removal of 1 base from V and 6 bases from J, the junction contained 9 bases not matched to a gene. CDR3 protein: CASSLVGTGRGAEAFF. The CDR3 bases are TGTGCCAGCAGCTTAGTTGGGACAGGGCGAGGCGCTGAAGCTTTCTTT.

This clonotype was counted ten times or more. This chain links TRBV20-1 with TRBJ2-3; D is ambiguous. Germline V gene lookup returns CDR1 DFQATT and CDR2 SNEGSKA (reference sequence). V was trimmed by 5 bases and J by 0 bases, leaving 12 bases between them. The CDR3 totals 14 residues. This CDR3 reads CSAANAGSTDTQYF. In nucleotides, the CDR3 is TGCAGTGCTGCCAACGCCGGTAGCACAGATACGCAGTATTTT.

This clonotype was found many times. The J gene is TRBJ2-1, the V gene TRBV6-2 or TRBV6-3; the D gene could be TRBD1 or TRBD2 (5 bases each). V was trimmed by 0 bases and J by 7 bases, leaving 10 bases between them. CDR3 length: 14 amino acids. Germline CDR1 reads MNHEY; CDR2 reads SVGEGT. The chain's CDR3 is CASSYSSEGNEQFF. In DNA, the CDR3 is TGTGCCAGCAGTTACTCGTCAGAGGGGAATGAGCAGTTCTTC.

The chain combines TRBV10-3 with TRBJ2-3; 7 bases fit TRBD2. This CDR3 has 15 residues. With V trimmed by 6 bases and J by 1 base, 7 bases remained unmatched. Germline lookup yields CDR1 ENHRY and CDR2 SYGVKD. The CDR3 loop is CAIRSERGGTDTQYF. The CDR3 coding sequence is TGTGCCATCAGGTCCGAGCGGGGTGGCACAGATACGCAGTATTTT.

This clonotype was seen a handful of times. The chain links TRBV4-2 to TRBJ1-2, with unresolved D. Looked up from germline, CDR1 is LGHNA and CDR2 is YNFKEQ. The CDR3 covers 14 residues. V shed 4 bases and J shed 0 bases, with 9 bases lying between them. Here the CDR3 reads CASSPRTANYGYTF. Here the CDR3 DNA reads TGTGCCAGCAGCCCACGGACCGCTAACTATGGCTACACCTTC.

This clonotype has more than one count but fewer than ten. The chain uses TRBV20-1 and TRBJ1-4; D unclear. Trimming pared 0 bases from V and 4 bases from J, leaving 12 bases between. Germline CDR1 and CDR2: DFQATT and SNEGSKA (reference sequence). The CDR3 contains 15 residues. CDR3 sequence (DNA): TGCAGTGCTAGAGATTTCACCACAATTAATGAAAAACTGTTTTTT. Translated: CSARDFTTINEKLFF.

The rearrangement uses TRBV7-8 and TRBJ2-2, with D tentatively TRBD1 (6 bases). The CDR3 runs 15 residues. Germline CDR1 SGHVS, CDR2 FQNEAQ. The germline V and J ends were trimmed by 3 bases and 6 bases, with 14 bases remaining between them. This CDR3 reads CASSFNRVVSGELFF. CDR3 coding DNA: TGTGCCAGCAGCTTTAACAGGGTGGTGTCCGGGGAGCTGTTTTTT.

This chain uses TRBV19 with TRBJ1-4, with D perhaps matching TRBD1 (5 bases). The CDR3 is 13 amino acids. V lost 3 bases and J lost 6, with 8 bases in between. Germline CDR1 and CDR2: LNHDA and SQIVND (reference sequence). The CDR3 loop is CASSILRDEKLFF. DNA for the CDR3: TGTGCCAGTAGTATCCTCAGGGATGAAAAACTGTTTTTT. Full variable domain (outside the CDR3, taken from reference TRBV19 and TRBJ1-4): DGGITQSPKYLFRKEGQNVTLSCEQNLNHDAMYWYRQDPGQGLRLIYYSQIVNDFQKGDIAEGYSVSREKKESFPLTVTSAQKNPTAFYLCASSILRDEKLFFGSGTQLSVL.

Remarks on this clonotype: Likely a read error: the CDR3 ends without its conserved phenylalanine or tryptophan. The chain has TRBV18 and TRBJ2-2, with TRBD1 identical over 7 bases. With V trimmed by 5 bases and J by 0 bases, 3 bases remained unmatched. Germline CDR1 and CDR2: KGHSH and LQKENI. This CDR3 has 15 amino acids. As DNA, the CDR3 is TGTGCCAGCTCAGAACAGGGGACGAACACCGGGGAGCTGTTTCTT. It codes for CASSEQGTNTGELFL.

In its sample, this clonotype was seen a few times. The CDR3 spells CASRKGQETYNEQFF. CDR3 DNA: TGTGCCAGCAGAAAAGGGCAGGAGACCTACAATGAGCAGTTCTTC. This rearrangement joins TRBV6-2 or TRBV6-3 to TRBJ2-1; D gene ambiguous. This CDR3 comprises 15 residues. Trimming left V 6 bases short and J 2 bases short, with 14 bases between. Germline loops: CDR1 MNHEY, CDR2 SVGEGT.

On this clonotype: With a much larger clone just one base away, this may be a read error. The chain employs TRBV3-1 and TRBJ2-1; TRBD1 matches at 7 bases. In germline, CDR1 is LGHDT, CDR2 YNNKEL (reference sequence). The CDR3 is 15 residues long. V dropped 1 base and J dropped 7; count of bases not matched to a gene: 7. CDR3 sequence reads: CASSQVSGQRNEQFF. As DNA, the CDR3 is TGTGCCAGCAGCCAAGTCTCGGGACAGAGGAATGAGCAGTTCTTC.

This clonotype was picked up a small number of times. The chain recombines TRBV12-3 or TRBV12-4 with TRBJ2-2; 8 nucleotides match TRBD2. This CDR3 spans 14 amino acids. J lost 1 base, V lost 5 bases, and 0 bases had no gene match. In DNA, the CDR3 is TGTGCCAGCAGTGGGACTAGGAACACCGGGGAGCTGTTTTTT. Amino acid sequence: CASSGTRNTGELFF.

This chain connects TRBV7-8 to TRBJ2-3; tentatively, D is TRBD2 (5 bases). The V end lost 7 bases, the J end lost 7 bases, and 12 bases lay between the germline ends. There are 12 residues in the CDR3. The germline V gene encodes CDR1 SGHVS and CDR2 FQNEAQ. CDR3 sequence (DNA): TGTGCCAGCAACCCCTCGGGGTATACGCAGTATTTT. Translating gives CASNPSGYTQYF.

This clonotype was observed many times. The chain joins TRBV10-1 to TRBJ1-2; a possible D gene is TRBD1 (6 bases). This CDR3 has 14 residues. Trimming shortened V by 2 bases and J by 5 bases, and 12 bases separated the two germline ends. CDR1 is WNHNN, CDR2 SYGVQD, per germline (reference sequence). CDR3 DNA: TGCGCCAGCAGTGAGCTGAAGGGGGAATATGGCTACACCTTC. This codes for CASSELKGEYGYTF.

The chain joins TRBV2 to TRBJ2-3; 8 nucleotides match TRBD2. This CDR3 is built from 16 residues. V lost 6 bases and J lost 3; bases outside the gene matches: 11. From germline, CDR1 is SNHLY and CDR2 FYNNEI. CDR3 in DNA: TGTGCCAGCAGGCGGGTTCCGGGGGGGCTGACAGATACGCAGTATTTT. Translating gives CASRRVPGGLTDTQYF. The full variable domain, in which reference TRBV2 and TRBJ2-3 provide the parts outside the CDR3, is EPEVTQTPSHQVTQMGQEVILRCVPISNHLYFYWYRQILGQKVEFLVSFYNNEISEKSEIFDDQFSVERPDGSNFTLKIRSTKLEDSAMYFCASRRVPGGLTDTQYFGPGTRLTVL.

This chain connects TRBV6-2 or TRBV6-3 to TRBJ2-7; D is perhaps TRBD2 (5 bases). The CDR3 runs 12 residues. V lost 7 bases to trimming and J lost 6 bases, with 13 bases between them. Germline CDR1 MNHEY, CDR2 SVGEGT. The CDR3 loop reads CASMSDGGEQYF. CDR3 sequence (DNA): TGTGCCAGCATGTCGGACGGAGGCGAGCAGTACTTC.

By its share, this clonotype is medium-sized. CDR3 bases: TGCAGCCTCTCCGAGGGGACCCAGTACTTC. It yields the protein CSLSEGTQYF. The chain combines TRBV29-1 with TRBJ2-5; TRBD2 might be the D (5 bases). The length of the CDR3 is 10 residues. CDR1 is SQVTM and CDR2 is ANQGSEA in the germline V gene. The V and J ends lost 8 bases and 7 bases respectively, with 11 bases between them. The full variable domain, completed using reference TRBV29-1 and TRBJ2-5, is SAVISQKPSRDICQRGTSLTIQCQVDSQVTMMFWYRQQPGQSLTLIATANQGSEATYESGFVIDKFPISRPNLTFSTLTVSNMSPEDSSIYLCSLSEGTQYFGPGTRLLVL.

This chain uses TRBV20-1 with TRBJ2-2, with 10 positions matching TRBD2. Germline values: CDR1 DFQATT, CDR2 SNEGSKA (reference sequence). Trimming removed 5 bases from V and 4 bases from J; junction bases left unmatched: 4. The CDR3 is 14 amino acids. In DNA, the CDR3 is TGCAGTGCTCCTAGCGGGAGCGTCACCGGGGAGCTGTTTTTT. Amino acid sequence: CSAPSGSVTGELFF.

The rearrangement links TRBV20-1 to TRBJ2-3; D may be TRBD1 or TRBD2 (5 bases each). Germline V CDR1 and CDR2: DFQATT, SNEGSKA (reference sequence). The CDR3 runs to 13 residues. V shed 6 bases and J shed 2 bases, with 12 bases lying between them. The CDR3 bases are TGCAGTGCAAAGGGACCGTTCACAGATACGCAGTATTTT. Encoded protein: CSAKGPFTDTQYF.